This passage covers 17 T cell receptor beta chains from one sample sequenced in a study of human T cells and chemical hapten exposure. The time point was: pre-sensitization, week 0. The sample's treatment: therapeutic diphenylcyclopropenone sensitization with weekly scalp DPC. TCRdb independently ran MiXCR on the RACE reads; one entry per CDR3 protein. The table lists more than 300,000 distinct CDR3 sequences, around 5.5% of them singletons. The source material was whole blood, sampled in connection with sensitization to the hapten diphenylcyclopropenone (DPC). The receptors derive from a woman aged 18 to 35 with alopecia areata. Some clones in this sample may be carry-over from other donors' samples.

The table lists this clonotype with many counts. DNA of the CDR3: TGTGCCAGCAGTTACCGACAGGACGAGAAGTTCTTC. It encodes CASSYRQDEKFF. This rearrangement joins TRBV6-2 or TRBV6-3 to TRBJ2-1; possibly TRBD1 for D (6 bases). The CDR3 has 12 residues. Trimming pared 2 bases from V and 14 bases from J, leaving 13 bases between. The germline V gene has CDR1 MNHEY and CDR2 SVGEGT.

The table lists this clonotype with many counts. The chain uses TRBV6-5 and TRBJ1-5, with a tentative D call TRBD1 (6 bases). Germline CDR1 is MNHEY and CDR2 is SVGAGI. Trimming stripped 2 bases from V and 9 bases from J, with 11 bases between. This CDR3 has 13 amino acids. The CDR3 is CASSYGTGMPQHF. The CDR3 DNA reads TGTGCCAGCAGTTACGGCACAGGGATGCCCCAGCATTTT.

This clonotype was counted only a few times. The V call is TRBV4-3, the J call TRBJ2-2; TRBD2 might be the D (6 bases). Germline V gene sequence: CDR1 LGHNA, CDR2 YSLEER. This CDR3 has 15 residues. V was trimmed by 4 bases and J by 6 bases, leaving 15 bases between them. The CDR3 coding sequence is TGCGCCAGCAGCCTGCTAGCGAGCGGACCCGGGGAGCTGTTTTTT. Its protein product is CASSLLASGPGELFF.

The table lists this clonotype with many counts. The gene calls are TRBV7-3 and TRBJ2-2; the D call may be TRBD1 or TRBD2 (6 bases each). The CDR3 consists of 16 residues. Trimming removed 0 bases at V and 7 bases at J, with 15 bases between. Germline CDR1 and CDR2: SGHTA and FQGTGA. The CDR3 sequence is CASSLTARGQGGELFF. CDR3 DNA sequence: TGTGCCAGCAGCTTAACGGCCCGGGGGCAGGGCGGGGAGCTGTTTTTT.

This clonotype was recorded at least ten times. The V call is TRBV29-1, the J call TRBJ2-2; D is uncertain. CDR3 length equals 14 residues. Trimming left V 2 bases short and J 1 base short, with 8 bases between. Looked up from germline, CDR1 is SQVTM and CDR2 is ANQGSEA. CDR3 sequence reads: CSVENPMNTGELFF. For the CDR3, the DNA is TGCAGCGTTGAAAACCCTATGAACACCGGGGAGCTGTTTTTT.

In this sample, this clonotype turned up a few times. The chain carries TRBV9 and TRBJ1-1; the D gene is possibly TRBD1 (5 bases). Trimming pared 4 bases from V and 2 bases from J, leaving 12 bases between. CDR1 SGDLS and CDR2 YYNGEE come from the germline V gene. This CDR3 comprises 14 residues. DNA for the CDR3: TGTGCCAGCAGCACGGGACTGCCTAACACTGAAGCTTTCTTT. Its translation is CASSTGLPNTEAFF. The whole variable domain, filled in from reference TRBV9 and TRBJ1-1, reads DSGVTQTPKHLITATGQRVTLRCSPRSGDLSVYWYQQSLDQGLQFLIQYYNGEERAKGNILERFSAQQFPDLHSELNLSSLELGDSALYFCASSTGLPNTEAFFGQGTRLTVV.

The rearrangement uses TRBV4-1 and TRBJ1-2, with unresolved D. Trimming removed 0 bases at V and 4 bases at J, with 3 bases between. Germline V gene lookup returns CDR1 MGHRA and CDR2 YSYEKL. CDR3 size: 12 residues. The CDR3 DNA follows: TGCGCCAGCAGCCAAGATACCTATGGCTACACCTTC. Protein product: CASSQDTYGYTF.

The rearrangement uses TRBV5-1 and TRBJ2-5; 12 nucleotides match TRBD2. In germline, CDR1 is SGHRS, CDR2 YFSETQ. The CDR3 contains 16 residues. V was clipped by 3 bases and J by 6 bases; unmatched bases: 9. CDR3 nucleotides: TGCGCCAGCAGCTCCTGGACTAGCGGGGCCGGGAAGACCCAGTACTTC. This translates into CASSSWTSGAGKTQYF.

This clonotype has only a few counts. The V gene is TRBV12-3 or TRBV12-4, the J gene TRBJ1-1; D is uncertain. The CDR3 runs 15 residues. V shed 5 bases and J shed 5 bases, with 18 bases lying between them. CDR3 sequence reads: CASSEVLNLGTEAFF. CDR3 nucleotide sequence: TGTGCCAGCAGTGAAGTCCTTAACCTAGGGACTGAAGCTTTCTTT.

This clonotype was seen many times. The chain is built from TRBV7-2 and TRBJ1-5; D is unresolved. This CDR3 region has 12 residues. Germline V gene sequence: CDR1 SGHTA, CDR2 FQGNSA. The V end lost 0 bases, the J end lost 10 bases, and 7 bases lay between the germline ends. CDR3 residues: CASSLAGGPQHF. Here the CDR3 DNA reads TGTGCCAGCAGCTTAGCGGGAGGACCCCAGCATTTT.

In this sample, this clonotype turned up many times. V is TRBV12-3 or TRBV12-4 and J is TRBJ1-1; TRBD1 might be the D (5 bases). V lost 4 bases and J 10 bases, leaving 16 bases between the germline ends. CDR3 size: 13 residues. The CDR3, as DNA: TGTGCCAGCAGTTCGGGGGGAGGGTCACGAGCTTTCTTT. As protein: CASSSGGGSRAFF.

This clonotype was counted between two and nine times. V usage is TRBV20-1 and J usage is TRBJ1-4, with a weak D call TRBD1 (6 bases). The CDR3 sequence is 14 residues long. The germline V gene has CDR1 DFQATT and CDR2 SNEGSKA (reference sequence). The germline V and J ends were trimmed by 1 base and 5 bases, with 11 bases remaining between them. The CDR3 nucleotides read TGCAGTGCTAGAGCACAAGGGGGGAATGAAAAACTGTTTTTT. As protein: CSARAQGGNEKLFF.

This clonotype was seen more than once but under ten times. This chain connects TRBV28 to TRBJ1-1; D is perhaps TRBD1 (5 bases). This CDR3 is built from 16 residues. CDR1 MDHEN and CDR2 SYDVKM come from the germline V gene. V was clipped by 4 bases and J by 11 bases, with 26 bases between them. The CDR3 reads CASSSSGSEVVFVAFF. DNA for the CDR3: TGTGCCAGCAGTTCATCAGGGAGTGAAGTGGTTTTTGTGGCTTTCTTT.

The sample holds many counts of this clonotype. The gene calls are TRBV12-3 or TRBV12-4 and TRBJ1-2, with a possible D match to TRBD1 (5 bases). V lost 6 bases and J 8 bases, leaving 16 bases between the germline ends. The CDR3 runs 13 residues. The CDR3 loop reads CASSPLRAGGYTF. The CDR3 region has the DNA TGTGCCAGCAGCCCTCTGCGGGCAGGGGGCTACACCTTC.

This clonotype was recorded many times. CDR3 protein: CASSLRVGQGAYEQYF. The DNA of the CDR3 is TGTGCCAGCAGTTTAAGGGTGGGACAGGGGGCATACGAGCAGTACTTC. The chain uses TRBV27 and TRBJ2-7, with 12 nucleotides matching TRBD1. CDR1 and CDR2 (germline): MNHEY, SMNVEV (reference sequence). CDR3 length: 16 amino acids. V was pared by 2 bases and J by 4 bases, with 6 bases of the junction left unmatched.

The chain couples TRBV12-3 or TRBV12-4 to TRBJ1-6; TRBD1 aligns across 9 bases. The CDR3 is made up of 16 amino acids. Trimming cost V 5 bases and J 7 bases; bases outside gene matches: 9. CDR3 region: CASSHRDRVFNSPLHF. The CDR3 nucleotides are TGTGCCAGCAGTCACCGGGACAGGGTTTTCAATTCACCCCTCCACTTT.

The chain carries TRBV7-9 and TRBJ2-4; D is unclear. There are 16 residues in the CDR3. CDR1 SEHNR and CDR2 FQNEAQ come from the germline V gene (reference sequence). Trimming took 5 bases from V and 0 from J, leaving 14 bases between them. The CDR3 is CASSPRSALAKNIQYF. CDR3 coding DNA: TGTGCCAGCAGCCCCCGGTCGGCACTAGCCAAAAACATTCAGTACTTC.